The clone carrying this T cell receptor beta chain was detected ten times or more. No antigen is known for it. The data were obtained in a study of T cells in Graves' hyperthyroidism and ophthalmopathy. The germline gives CDR1 PRHDT, CDR2 FYEKMQ (reference sequence). The CDR3 contains 15 residues. V shed 5 bases and J shed 0 bases, with 12 bases lying between them. PBMCs were derived from roughly 10 ml fresh peripheral blood. Study-level results: Among thyroid clonotypes expanded above 0.001, most also appeared in blood.

Amplified TCR beta CDR3 regions derived from RNA transcripts. The TCR CDR3 first-round RT-PCR relied on the HTBI primer set. Each CDR3 protein is one row after TCRdb ran MiXCR on the multiplex PCR reads. Among hundreds of thousands of distinct CDR3 sequences, roughly 17% were seen once, and the ten largest hold 25% to 30%. The sequencing input was blood. The clonotype originates from a woman under 30 with Graves' ophthalmopathy. The chain links TRBV13 to TRBJ2-3; the D call may be TRBD1 or TRBD2 (5 bases each). This CDR3 is CASSQGRSSTDTQYF. CDR3 DNA sequence: TGTGCCAGCAGCCAGGGACGGTCGAGCACAGATACGCAGTATTTT.